The 26 T cell receptor beta chains given below trace back to one sample, sequenced in a study of neurological immune-mediated disorders. TCRdb re-derived calls from the 5' RACE reads in MiXCR, one entry per CDR3 protein. The sample has over 50,000 distinct CDR3 sequences, 3% to 4% seen once; the top ten hold 5.5% to 6%. The sequenced sample was PBMCs. These receptors were taken from a man aged 35-49 years with multiple sclerosis.

The table lists this clonotype with many counts. The chain uses TRBV4-2 and TRBJ2-7; a possible D gene is TRBD2 (5 bases). This CDR3 comprises 13 residues. CDR1 and CDR2 from the germline V gene are LGHNA and YNFKEQ. The V gene lost 0 bases and the J gene lost 6 bases, with 9 bases spanning the gap. The CDR3 coding sequence is TGTGCCAGCAGCCAAGAGGCGGGCTCCGAGCAGTACTTC. It encodes CASSQEAGSEQYF.

This clonotype has at least ten counts. V is TRBV5-1 and J is TRBJ2-1; no firm D call. V was clipped by 2 bases and J by 0 bases, with 3 bases between them. The germline V gene has CDR1 SGHRS and CDR2 YFSETQ. This CDR3 contains 13 residues. The CDR3 sequence: CASSFGSYNEQFF. Written as DNA, the CDR3 is TGCGCCAGCAGCTTTGGCTCCTACAATGAGCAGTTCTTC. Full variable domain (remainder filled in from reference TRBV5-1 and TRBJ2-1): KAGVTQTPRYLIKTRGQQVTLSCSPISGHRSVSWYQQTPGQGLQFLFEYFSETQRNKGNFPGRFSGRQFSNSRSEMNVSTLELGDSALYLCASSFGSYNEQFFGPGTRLTVL.

The rearrangement uses TRBV20-1 and TRBJ2-2; TRBD2 matches at 12 bases. Germline trimming cut 0 bases from V and 5 bases from J; bases unmatched to any gene: 10. The germline gives CDR1 DFQATT, CDR2 SNEGSKA (reference sequence). This CDR3 is built from 18 residues. In DNA, the CDR3 is TGCAGTGCTAGAGATGAGTGGCTAGCGGGGGGGAAGACCGGGGAGCTGTTTTTT. Its protein product is CSARDEWLAGGKTGELFF.

This clonotype was observed at least ten times. J is TRBJ1-1 and V is TRBV11-2; D is unclear. CDR1 and CDR2 (germline): SGHAT, FQNNGV. The CDR3 covers 15 residues. The germline V and J ends were trimmed by 6 bases and 1 base, with 15 bases remaining between them. The CDR3 loop reads CASRIRRVGNTEAFF. CDR3 DNA sequence: TGTGCCAGCAGGATCCGCCGGGTAGGGAACACTGAAGCTTTCTTT. Together with reference TRBV11-2 and TRBJ1-1, the CDR3 gives the full variable domain: EAGVAQSPRYKIIEKRQSVAFWCNPISGHATLYWYQQILGQGPKLLIQFQNNGVVDDSQLPKDRFSAERLKGVDSTLKIQPAKLEDSAVYLCASRIRRVGNTEAFFGQGTRLTVV.

About this clonotype itself: One end of the junction fails to match germline, which may point to a read error. The rearrangement joins TRBV11-2 to TRBJ1-6; the match to TRBD1 covers 7 bases. In germline, CDR1 is SGHAT, CDR2 FQNNGV. The CDR3 is 14 amino acids. Here the CDR3 reads CASTPGQHNSPLNF. The CDR3 nucleotides read TGTGCCAGCACCCCGGGACAGCATAATTCACCCCTCAACTTT.

This clonotype was seen many times. The CDR3 loop reads CASSVTQDRGSYEQYF. The CDR3 DNA reads TGCGCCAGCAGCGTCACCCAGGACAGGGGTAGCTACGAGCAGTACTTC. V and J are TRBV5-1 and TRBJ2-7; TRBD1 agrees at 9 bases. The germline V gene encodes CDR1 SGHRS and CDR2 YFSETQ. The CDR3 loop spans 16 amino acids. J gave up 3 bases and V 4 bases, and 11 bases lay outside the gene matches.

The chain is built from TRBV29-1 and TRBJ2-4; D possibly corresponds to TRBD2 (5 bases). CDR1 is SQVTM and CDR2 is ANQGSEA in the germline V gene. The CDR3 contains 14 residues. V shed 4 bases and J shed 4 bases, with 14 bases lying between them. CDR3 loop: CSVVFGRGKNIQYF. In nucleotides, the CDR3 is TGCAGCGTTGTCTTCGGTAGAGGGAAAAACATTCAGTACTTC. The full variable domain, completed using reference TRBV29-1 and TRBJ2-4, is SAVISQKPSRDICQRGTSLTIQCQVDSQVTMMFWYRQQPGQSLTLIATANQGSEATYESGFVIDKFPISRPNLTFSTLTVSNMSPEDSSIYLCSVVFGRGKNIQYFGAGTRLSVL.

This clonotype was observed many times. The chain links TRBV7-9 to TRBJ2-3; unclear D gene. Deletions cut 4 bases from V and 1 base from J, with 9 bases between. The CDR3 is made up of 14 amino acids. Per the germline V gene, CDR1 is SEHNR and CDR2 is FQNEAQ (reference sequence). DNA for the CDR3: TGTGCCAGCAGCTCCGGCGTCCGCACAGATACGCAGTATTTT. Translation: CASSSGVRTDTQYF.

At least ten counts were recorded for this clonotype. The chain joins TRBV28 to TRBJ1-5, with no clear D. CDR1 and CDR2 from the germline V gene are MDHEN and SYDVKM. V was clipped by 5 bases and J by 6 bases, with 17 bases between them. The length of the CDR3 is 15 residues. The chain's CDR3 is CASSPLMGPGQPQHF. Written as DNA, the CDR3 is TGTGCCAGCAGTCCCCTTATGGGTCCAGGTCAGCCCCAGCATTTT.

This clonotype was detected ten times or more. This sequence joins TRBV28 and TRBJ1-5; D not resolved. Germline V gene data show CDR1 as MDHEN and CDR2 as SYDVKM. This CDR3 comprises 14 residues. V lost 3 bases, J lost 9 bases, and 15 bases lay in between. This CDR3 reads CASSLTGASRPQHF. CDR3 coding DNA: TGTGCCAGCAGTTTGACGGGCGCTTCGCGGCCCCAGCATTTT.

This clonotype was picked up many times. The chain links TRBV5-1 to TRBJ2-5, with D perhaps given as TRBD1 or TRBD2 (5 bases each). The CDR3 loop spans 14 amino acids. Trimming took off 0 bases at V and 4 bases at J, with 10 bases between the two ends. Germline V gene data show CDR1 as SGHRS and CDR2 as YFSETQ. This CDR3 reads CASSLDVGTETQYF. The CDR3 nucleotides read TGCGCCAGCAGCTTGGATGTAGGGACAGAGACCCAGTACTTC. The complete variable domain, with remaining parts taken from reference TRBV5-1 and TRBJ2-5, reads KAGVTQTPRYLIKTRGQQVTLSCSPISGHRSVSWYQQTPGQGLQFLFEYFSETQRNKGNFPGRFSGRQFSNSRSEMNVSTLELGDSALYLCASSLDVGTETQYFGPGTRLLVL.

This clonotype was observed a few times. This rearrangement joins TRBV5-1 to TRBJ1-2; possible D gene TRBD1, 6 bases. The germline V and J ends were trimmed by 4 bases and 1 base, with 23 bases remaining between them. CDR1 SGHRS and CDR2 YFSETQ come from the germline V gene. CDR3 length: 18 amino acids. The CDR3 nucleotides are TGCGCCAGCAGCCAGACTCCCAATGCGGGACAAATTAACTATGGCTACACCTTC. Protein sequence: CASSQTPNAGQINYGYTF.

This clonotype has only one observation. The CDR3 end shows no conserved phenylalanine or tryptophan, and so a read error is likely. The V call is TRBV20-1, the J call TRBJ2-7; no clear D gene. The CDR3 is made up of 13 amino acids. In germline, CDR1 is DFQATT, CDR2 SNEGSKA (reference sequence). Deletions cut 0 bases from V and 4 bases from J, with 10 bases between. In DNA form, the CDR3 reads TGCAGTGCTAGAGATTACGGATTTTACGAGCAGTACATC. Translation: CSARDYGFYEQYI.

This clonotype was recorded at least ten times. The chain links TRBV5-6 to TRBJ1-1; D may be TRBD1 (6 bases). CDR1 is SGHDT, CDR2 YYEEEE, per germline. Trimming stripped 4 bases from V and 4 bases from J, with 17 bases between. The length of the CDR3 is 15 residues. CDR3 coding DNA: TGTGCCAGCAGCCCGGCGGGGGGCTCGGCCACTGAAGCTTTCTTT. Its protein product is CASSPAGGSATEAFF.

This clonotype has a count of ten or more. V and J are TRBV29-1 and TRBJ1-2; 7 positions match TRBD1. The length of the CDR3 is 14 residues. V lost 3 bases, J lost 1 base, and 5 bases stayed unmatched. CDR1 and CDR2 (germline): SQVTM, ANQGSEA. For the CDR3, the DNA is TGCAGCGTTGATGAACAGGGGCATAACTATGGCTACACCTTC. This translates into CSVDEQGHNYGYTF.

This clonotype was seen repeatedly, ten times or more. The chain has TRBV7-9 and TRBJ1-1; D gene uncertain. V lost 1 base and J lost 0, with 3 bases in between. Germline V CDR1 and CDR2: SEHNR, FQNEAQ (reference sequence). The CDR3 totals 13 residues. The CDR3, as DNA: TGTGCCAGCAGCTTAGACCTGAACACTGAAGCTTTCTTT. It translates to CASSLDLNTEAFF.

This clonotype has at least ten counts. The J gene is TRBJ1-1, the V gene TRBV4-2; D is unresolved. Trimming shortened V by 0 bases and J by 3 bases, and 11 bases separated the two germline ends. The V gene's germline CDR1 is LGHNA and CDR2 YNFKEQ. This CDR3 comprises 15 residues. CDR3 region: CASSQDQAAYTEAFF. CDR3 nucleotide sequence: TGTGCCAGCAGCCAAGATCAGGCGGCTTACACTGAAGCTTTCTTT.

The table lists this clonotype with many counts. The rearrangement joins TRBV7-2 to TRBJ2-2; the D is unclear. There are 16 residues in the CDR3. The germline CDR1 and CDR2 sequences are SGHTA and FQGNSA. The V and J ends lost 4 bases and 7 bases respectively, with 19 bases between them. CDR3 nucleotide sequence: TGTGCCAGCAGCTCACCGCCCCACTGGGCCGGCGGGGAGCTGTTTTTT. It codes for CASSSPPHWAGGELFF.

This clonotype has a count of ten or more. This chain uses TRBV5-1 with TRBJ2-1; D perhaps matches TRBD2 (7 bases). From germline, CDR1 is SGHRS and CDR2 YFSETQ. The CDR3 is 16 amino acids. V was shortened by 0 bases and J by 2 bases, with 12 bases between the two germline ends. The CDR3 DNA is TGCGCCAGCAGCTTGGAGGGGGGGATTGCCTACAATGAGCAGTTCTTC. Residues: CASSLEGGIAYNEQFF.

There are a few counts of this clonotype. Being one base from a much bigger clone, this may be a read error. The CDR3 nucleotides are TGTGCCAACGGCCTTTTAGGAGAGCAGTTCTTC. It encodes CANGLLGEQFF. The chain uses TRBV11-2 and TRBJ2-1; no clear D. Looked up from germline, CDR1 is SGHAT and CDR2 is FQNNGV. Trimming pared 10 bases from V and 10 bases from J, leaving 14 bases between. This CDR3 is built from 11 residues.

The sample holds many counts of this clonotype. This sequence joins TRBV5-1 and TRBJ2-7; D assignment may be TRBD1 or TRBD2 (5 bases each). V lost 2 bases and J 5 bases, leaving 8 bases between the germline ends. The CDR3 sequence is 12 residues long. Germline-derived CDR1 and CDR2 are SGHRS and YFSETQ. For the CDR3, the DNA is TGCGCCAGCAGCTTCGGGGACCACGAGCAGTACTTC. Protein: CASSFGDHEQYF.

This clonotype was detected ten times or more. V gene TRBV3-1 combines with J gene TRBJ2-7; 8 bases agree with TRBD2. CDR3 length: 16 residues. Trimming took 4 bases from V and 2 from J; bases not matched to a gene: 10. CDR1 is LGHDT and CDR2 is YNNKEL in the germline V gene (reference sequence). CDR3 sequence: CASSPNRAGGTYEQYF. CDR3 sequence (DNA): TGTGCCAGCAGCCCGAATAGGGCGGGGGGAACCTACGAGCAGTACTTC.

Many counts were recorded for this clonotype. The chain couples TRBV5-1 to TRBJ2-7, with a weak D call TRBD2 (5 bases). Germline V CDR1 and CDR2: SGHRS, YFSETQ. The CDR3 is made up of 11 amino acids. Between the trimmed V and J ends, which lost 3 bases and 7 bases, there was a span of 8 bases. Here the CDR3 reads CASSSGGEQYF. DNA of the CDR3: TGCGCCAGCAGCTCGGGCGGGGAGCAGTACTTC.

Ten or more counts support this clonotype. The rearrangement joins TRBV7-6 to TRBJ2-5; D possibly corresponds to TRBD2 (6 bases). The CDR3 consists of 13 residues. V was clipped by 5 bases and J by 0 bases, with 7 bases between them. Germline values: CDR1 SGHVS, CDR2 FNYEAQ. The CDR3 nucleotides are TGTGCCAGCAGCCGCGGGGACCAAGAGACCCAGTACTTC. The encoded protein is CASSRGDQETQYF.

This clonotype was seen ten or more times. The rearrangement links TRBV4-1 to TRBJ2-1; 12 bases match TRBD2. In germline, CDR1 is MGHRA, CDR2 YSYEKL. The CDR3 totals 21 residues. V shed 3 bases, J shed 5 bases, and the junction held 20 bases outside the gene matches. The CDR3 nucleotides read TGCGCCAGCAGCCATTTAAGACTAGCGGGGGCCCGAGTTTCTAGGGACAATGAGCAGTTCTTC. It specifies CASSHLRLAGARVSRDNEQFF.

This clonotype was seen a few times. The junction does not match germline at one end; this may be a read error. This chain links TRBV20-1 with TRBJ1-5; possible D gene TRBD1, 6 bases. The germline V gene has CDR1 DFQATT and CDR2 SNEGSKA (reference sequence). The CDR3 consists of 15 residues. The CDR3 DNA follows: TGCAGTGCTAGAGAACAGGGAAATAGCAATCAGCCCCAGAATTTT. This encodes CSAREQGNSNQPQNF.